The rows below give T cell receptor beta chains drawn from one sample of a study of blood T cell repertoires in COVID-19. Libraries were prepared by immunoSEQ multiplex PCR; TCRdb keeps only in-frame clonotypes and omits some of them. The sample lists tens of thousands of clones, 91% occurring once. Input material: peripheral blood. The receptors were gathered from a human donor with active COVID-19. The donor label of this sample is uncertain. CDR3s include the opening cysteine and the closing phenylalanine or tryptophan. D genes are given only for firm matches. Part of the rows lack a size; the others show once, few, many or a class for expanded clones.

>TRBD2|TRBV18|-|TRBJ2-1|14
CASSRPSGDNEQFF
TGTGCCAGCTCACGTCCTAGCGGCGACAATGAGCAGTTCTTC
>TRBD1|TRBV11-2|-|TRBJ2-3|14
CASSTTGGTDTQYF
TGTGCCAGCAGTACGACAGGGGGCACAGATACGCAGTATTTT
>TRBD2|TRBV6-2/TRBV6-3|-|TRBJ2-1|16
CASSWVSGSSYNEQFF
TGTGCCAGCAGTTGGGTTAGCGGGAGCTCCTACAATGAGCAGTTCTTC
>TRBD1|TRBV19|once|TRBJ2-1|17
CASTDDYRGSSYNEQFF
TGTGCCAGTACCGACGACTACAGGGGGTCCTCCTACAATGAGCAGTTCTTC
>TRBD1|TRBV19|-|TRBJ1-2|12
CASRLDRDGYTF
TGTGCCAGTAGGCTGGACAGGGACGGCTACACCTTC
>TRBD1|TRBV6-5|-|TRBJ2-7|14
CASTRDRGVNEQYF
TGTGCCAGCACCAGAGACAGGGGCGTCAACGAGCAGTACTTC
>TRBD1|TRBV7-8|-|TRBJ1-4|18
CASSLTGAYTATNEKLFF
TGTGCCAGCAGCTTGACAGGGGCCTACACCGCAACTAATGAAAAACTGTTTTTT
>TRBD1|TRBV18|-|TRBJ2-1|15
CASSPGTGTNNEQFF
TGTGCCAGCTCACCAGGGACAGGGACTAACAATGAGCAGTTCTTC
>-|TRBV9|-|TRBJ2-1|15
CASSDTGASYNEQFF
TGTGCCAGCAGTGATACGGGAGCGTCCTACAATGAGCAGTTCTTC
>-|TRBV11-2|-|TRBJ1-3|15
CASSLERGSGNTIYF
TGTGCCAGCAGCTTAGAAAGGGGGTCAGGAAACACCATATATTTT
>-|TRBV7-2|-|TRBJ2-5|17
CASSPFGSGGNQETQYF
TGTGCCAGCAGCCCCTTCGGGAGTGGGGGGAACCAAGAGACCCAGTACTTC
>TRBD2|TRBV4-1|-|TRBJ2-1|15
CASSQEAGGYNEQFF
TGCGCCAGCAGCCAAGAAGCGGGAGGGTACAATGAGCAGTTCTTC
>-|TRBV24-1|-|TRBJ2-7|15
CATSDGGPLLYEQYF
TGTGCCACCAGTGATGGGGGCCCACTCCTCTACGAGCAGTACTTC
>-|TRBV29-1|-|TRBJ2-1|12
CSVDGTLNEQFF
TGCAGCGTTGATGGGACACTCAATGAGCAGTTCTTC
>-|TRBV12-3/TRBV12-4|-|TRBJ1-2|13
CASSWVAWSGYTF
TGTGCCAGCAGTTGGGTCGCCTGGAGTGGCTACACCTTC
>-|TRBV5-1|-|TRBJ2-1|15
CASSLRSRGANEQFF
TGCGCCAGCAGCTTAAGAAGCCGAGGTGCAAATGAGCAGTTCTTC
>TRBD2|TRBV19|-|TRBJ2-1|17
CASSPRTSGSSYNEQFF
TGTGCCAGTAGTCCCCGGACTAGCGGGAGCTCCTACAATGAGCAGTTCTTC
>-|TRBV19|-|TRBJ2-2|15
CASSIQVAVTGELFF
TGTGCCAGTAGTATACAAGTAGCGGTAACCGGGGAGCTGTTTTTT
>-|TRBV19|-|TRBJ1-5|15
CASSIGFGSNQPQHF
TGTGCCAGTAGTATAGGTTTCGGTAGCAATCAGCCCCAGCATTTT
>-|TRBV11-2|-|TRBJ2-3|14
CASSLSTGEDTQYF
TGTGCCAGCAGCCTCAGTACGGGAGAGGATACGCAGTATTTT
>TRBD1|TRBV27|-|TRBJ1-2|14
CASSFRWTGDGYTF
TGTGCCAGCAGTTTCCGGTGGACAGGGGATGGCTACACCTTC
>-|TRBV28|-|TRBJ2-7|14
CASSFPGPGEGQYF
TGTGCCAGCAGTTTCCCGGGCCCCGGGGAAGGGCAGTACTTC
>TRBD2|TRBV6-1|-|TRBJ2-3|15
CASSTGLAVKDTQYF
TGTGCCAGCAGTACGGGACTAGCGGTCAAGGATACGCAGTATTTT
>-|TRBV19|-|TRBJ1-5|15
CASTQLRVSNQPQHF
TGTGCCAGTACCCAACTCAGGGTTAGCAATCAGCCCCAGCATTTT
>TRBD1|TRBV4-3|-|TRBJ1-6|15
CASSQEEGASSPLHF
TGCGCCAGCAGCCAAGAGGAGGGGGCAAGTTCACCCCTCCACTTT
>TRBD1|TRBV7-2|-|TRBJ2-5|16
CASSLVTWTGGETQYF
TGTGCCAGCAGCTTAGTCACGTGGACAGGCGGAGAGACCCAGTACTTC
>-|TRBV6-5|-|TRBJ1-2|14
CASKVGSDSYGYTF
TGTGCCAGCAAAGTAGGGTCAGACAGCTATGGCTACACCTTC
>TRBD1|TRBV2|once|TRBJ1-2|15
CASRTRDRDIYGYTF
TGTGCCAGCAGGACCCGGGACAGGGATATATATGGCTACACCTTC
>TRBD1|TRBV28|-|TRBJ1-4|15
CASSAPQGNNEKLFF
TGTGCCAGCAGTGCTCCACAGGGGAATAATGAAAAACTGTTTTTT
>TRBD2|TRBV2|-|TRBJ2-7|13
CASSPLTSGEQYF
TGTGCCAGCAGCCCATTGACTAGCGGCGAGCAGTACTTC
>-|TRBV5-5|-|TRBJ2-7|16
CASRPSVGERSYEQYF
TGTGCCAGCAGACCCAGTGTTGGAGAGCGATCCTACGAGCAGTACTTC
>-|TRBV5-5|-|TRBJ2-5|15
CASSFGGRPQETQYF
TGTGCCAGCAGCTTCGGTGGCAGGCCCCAAGAGACCCAGTACTTC
>-|TRBV7-2|-|TRBJ2-7|13
CASSLPSLGEQYF
TGTGCCAGCAGCTTGCCCTCTCTCGGCGAGCAGTACTTC
>-|TRBV5-1|-|TRBJ2-3|15
CASSLAAAGQDTQYF
TGCGCCAGCAGCTTGGCTGCAGCGGGTCAGGATACGCAGTATTTT
>-|TRBV18|-|TRBJ2-4|16
CASSPPSEGAKNIQYF
TGTGCCAGCTCACCACCGTCGGAGGGAGCCAAAAACATTCAGTACTTC
>-|TRBV27|-|TRBJ2-3|16
CASSLAPTGYTDTQYF
TGTGCCAGCAGTTTAGCCCCGACAGGATACACAGATACGCAGTATTTT
>-|TRBV7-8|-|TRBJ2-3|15
CASSPGQGKTDTQYF
TGTGCCAGCAGCCCGGGGCAGGGGAAAACAGATACGCAGTATTTT
>-|TRBV28|-|TRBJ1-5|11
CATRGGQPQHF
TGTGCCACCCGGGGTGGGCAGCCCCAGCATTTT
>-|TRBV18|-|TRBJ2-7|15
CASSPILGVGGEQYF
TGTGCCAGCTCACCAATACTGGGGGTCGGGGGTGAGCAGTACTTC
>-|TRBV5-1|-|TRBJ2-5|12
CASSLAGPVLYF
TGCGCCAGCAGCTTGGCTGGGCCGGTCCTGTACTTC
>-|TRBV30|once|TRBJ1-1|13
CAWGGVMNTEAFF
TGTGCCTGGGGGGGCGTTATGAACACTGAAGCTTTCTTT
>TRBD2|TRBV28|-|TRBJ2-5|16
CASNPTSGRAVETQYF
TGTGCCAGCAATCCTACTAGCGGGAGGGCCGTGGAGACCCAGTACTTC
>-|TRBV7-8|-|TRBJ2-3|13
CASSLAFRDTQYF
TGTGCCAGCAGCTTAGCGTTCCGAGATACGCAGTATTTT